These T cell receptor beta chains were read from a single sample in a study of blood T cell repertoires in COVID-19. Assay used: immunoSEQ multiplex PCR; TCRdb lists only in-frame clones, some missing. The sample has some 110,000 clones; 70% to 75% are singletons. The sample comprised peripheral blood. The source is a human donor with acute or convalescent COVID-19. The donor label of this sample is uncertain. Both conserved end residues are part of each CDR3. The D gene is left open where the match is weak. Clone size is given for some rows only: seen once, a few or many times, or a class if the clone is expanded.

NA | 14 | TRBJ1-2 | NA | TRBV5-6 | TGTGCCAGCAGCTTGATAGTAACTAACTATGGCTACACCTTC | CASSLIVTNYGYTF
NA | 15 | TRBJ2-7 | TRBD1 | TRBV6-5 | TGTGCCAGCAGTCAACCGGGACAGGGGTCCTACGAGCAGTACTTC | CASSQPGQGSYEQYF
NA | 17 | TRBJ2-2 | NA | TRBV24-1 | TGTGCCACCAGTGATTTCCTTTCAGGGGTCCGGGCCGGGGAGCTGTTTTTT | CATSDFLSGVRAGELFF
NA | 15 | TRBJ2-1 | TRBD2 | TRBV11-2 | TGTGCCAGCAGCCCAGGGACTAGCGGGGACTATGAGCAGTTCTTC | CASSPGTSGDYEQFF
NA | 15 | TRBJ2-5 | TRBD1 | TRBV5-5 | TGTGCCAGCAGCTCCGGGACAGGGGTTCGAGAGACCCAGTACTTC | CASSSGTGVRETQYF
once | 12 | TRBJ2-5 | NA | TRBV5-1 | TGCGCCAGCAGCTGGTCAGAAGAGACCCAGTACTTC | CASSWSEETQYF
few | 16 | TRBJ2-7 | NA | TRBV6-2/TRBV6-3 | TGTGCCAGCAGTTACTCGGAGCTAGCAAGGGACTACGAGCAGTACTTC | CASSYSELARDYEQYF
NA | 15 | TRBJ1-5 | TRBD1 | TRBV19 | TGTGCCAGTAGCCGAGACAGGGCCGACAATCAGCCCCAGCATTTT | CASSRDRADNQPQHF
few | 13 | TRBJ1-3 | NA | TRBV6-5 | TGTGCCAGCAGTTATTCTCAGGGAAACACCATATATTTT | CASSYSQGNTIYF
NA | 15 | TRBJ2-7 | NA | TRBV2 | TGTGCCAGCAGTGAAGTCCCGACATTCGCCTACGAGCAGTACTTC | CASSEVPTFAYEQYF
NA | 13 | TRBJ1-2 | NA | TRBV7-9 | TGTGCCAGCAGCAAACAGGGTACGGATGGCTACACCTTC | CASSKQGTDGYTF
NA | 13 | TRBJ1-2 | NA | TRBV6-5 | TGTGCCAGCAGTCGGTCGTCTGGGGCGAGCTACACCTTC | CASSRSSGASYTF
NA | 16 | TRBJ1-3 | NA | TRBV7-2 | TGTGCCAGCAGGCCCCCGGGACAAATCTCTGGAAACACCATATATTTT | CASRPPGQISGNTIYF
NA | 20 | TRBJ2-1 | TRBD2 | TRBV6-4 | TGTGCCAGCACCTTCTTTACCGGGACTAGCGGACCCATGCCGTACAATGAGCAGTTCTTC | CASTFFTGTSGPMPYNEQFF
few | 13 | TRBJ2-7 | NA | TRBV27 | TGTGCCAGCAGGAGAGTGTCCTCCTACGAGCAGTACTTC | CASRRVSSYEQYF
NA | 14 | TRBJ2-2 | NA | TRBV5-1 | TGCGCCAGCAGCCCCTCGGTTGCGGGGCGGGAGCTGTTTTTT | CASSPSVAGRELFF
NA | 16 | TRBJ1-1 | TRBD1 | TRBV9 | TGTGCCAGCAGCGCTCGGGTGGGGGACAGGGCCACTGAAGCTTTCTTT | CASSARVGDRATEAFF
NA | 16 | TRBJ2-3 | NA | TRBV4-2 | TGTGCCAGCAGCCAATTTGGGACTCCCCAGGCAGATACGCAGTATTTT | CASSQFGTPQADTQYF
NA | 15 | TRBJ2-2 | NA | TRBV4-1 | TGCGCCAGCAGCCAAGGGCAGGGCCCGACCCGGGAGCTGTTTTTT | CASSQGQGPTRELFF
few | 16 | TRBJ1-2 | NA | TRBV4-1 | TGCGCCAGCAGCCAAGAGAACAGGGTTCCTAACTATGGCTACACCTTC | CASSQENRVPNYGYTF
few | 15 | TRBJ1-2 | TRBD1 | TRBV5-4 | TGTGCCAGCAGCTTGGGAGGGGGCAGGGACTATGGCTACACCTTC | CASSLGGGRDYGYTF
few | 15 | TRBJ1-2 | NA | TRBV30 | TGTGCCTGGAGCGAGACAGGCCGTGCTAACTATGGCTACACCTTC | CAWSETGRANYGYTF
NA | 13 | TRBJ2-1 | NA | TRBV20-1 | TGCAGTGCTAGTTTCGGGTTTTACAATGAGCAGTTCTTC | CSASFGFYNEQFF
few | 14 | TRBJ2-1 | NA | TRBV18 | TGTGCCAGCTCACCACAAGCGGCAGCCAATGAGCAGTTCTTC | CASSPQAAANEQFF
NA | 13 | TRBJ2-2 | NA | TRBV9 | TGTGCCAGCAGCGGGGCGGGGACCGGGGAGCTGTTTTTT | CASSGAGTGELFF
once | 15 | TRBJ2-3 | TRBD1 | TRBV6-6 | TGTGCCAGCAGTTACGGGCAGGGGGTCCGTGATACGCAGTATTTT | CASSYGQGVRDTQYF
NA | 16 | TRBJ1-1 | TRBD1 | TRBV23-1 | TGCGCCATAAAAGGGACAGCAAGCAAATCGAACACTGAAGCTTTCTTT | CAIKGTASKSNTEAFF
once | 15 | TRBJ1-4 | NA | TRBV6-5 | TGTGCCAGCAGTTCAGGGGTGGGGGCAGACGAAAAACTGTTTTTT | CASSSGVGADEKLFF
NA | 14 | TRBJ1-6 | NA | TRBV30 | TGTGCCTGGGGACATCGGAATGACAATTCACCCCTCCACTTT | CAWGHRNDNSPLHF
once | 13 | TRBJ1-5 | NA | TRBV28 | TGTGCCAGCATCAGGGGACGGGATCAGCCCCAGCATTTT | CASIRGRDQPQHF
NA | 13 | TRBJ2-5 | TRBD1 | TRBV18 | TGTGCCAGCTCACCCGGACAGGGGGAGACCCAGTACTTC | CASSPGQGETQYF
NA | 15 | TRBJ2-5 | NA | TRBV4-1 | TGCGCCAGCAGCCATTTGCCAACGGGCGGGGAGACCCAGTACTTC | CASSHLPTGGETQYF
once | 15 | TRBJ1-5 | NA | TRBV4-1 | TGCGCCAGCAGCCAAGTACAGGCCAAGGATCAGCCCCAGCATTTT | CASSQVQAKDQPQHF
NA | 13 | TRBJ1-5 | NA | TRBV6-5 | TGTGCCAGCAGTTACAGGGGCCATCAGCCCCAGCATTTT | CASSYRGHQPQHF
NA | 11 | TRBJ2-7 | NA | TRBV2 | TGTGCCAGAACCCCTAACGACGAGCAGTACTTC | CARTPNDEQYF
NA | 13 | TRBJ2-7 | NA | TRBV7-8 | TGTGCCAGCAGCCTCATTTCACAGGCTGAGCAGTACTTC | CASSLISQAEQYF
few | 14 | TRBJ1-1 | NA | TRBV7-2 | TGTGCCAGCAGCTTGGGGCCACTTAACACTGAAGCTTTCTTT | CASSLGPLNTEAFF
NA | 13 | TRBJ1-2 | NA | TRBV7-2 | TGTGCCAGCAGCTTAGGCGTCAACTATGGCTACACCTTC | CASSLGVNYGYTF
NA | 11 | TRBJ2-5 | NA | TRBV20-1 | TGCAGTGCTTTAAGAGGAGAGACCCAGTACTTC | CSALRGETQYF
NA | 18 | TRBJ2-5 | TRBD2 | TRBV3-1/TRBV3-2 | TGTGCCAGCAGCCAAGTCCTAGCGGGGGGGCCGTCCCAAGAGACCCAGTACTTC | CASSQVLAGGPSQETQYF
NA | 16 | TRBJ1-4 | NA | TRBV5-1 | TGCGCCAGCAGCTTGATGCAACAGGGCTATAATGAAAAACTGTTTTTT | CASSLMQQGYNEKLFF
NA | 17 | TRBJ2-6 | NA | TRBV2 | TGTGCCAGCAGTGCCTTTGGAGGTGGGGTTGGGGCCAACGTCCTGACTTTC | CASSAFGGGVGANVLTF
NA | 14 | TRBJ1-2 | TRBD1 | TRBV7-9 | TGTGCCAGCAGCTTAAAGGGACAGGTGTATGGCTACACCTTC | CASSLKGQVYGYTF
few | 13 | TRBJ1-1 | NA | TRBV19 | TGTGCCAGTAGCGCAGGGGCTGGGACTGAAGCTTTCTTT | CASSAGAGTEAFF
NA | 16 | TRBJ2-3 | TRBD2 | TRBV5-5 | TGTGCCAGCAGATTGCCACTAGCGGGAAATACAGATACGCAGTATTTT | CASRLPLAGNTDTQYF